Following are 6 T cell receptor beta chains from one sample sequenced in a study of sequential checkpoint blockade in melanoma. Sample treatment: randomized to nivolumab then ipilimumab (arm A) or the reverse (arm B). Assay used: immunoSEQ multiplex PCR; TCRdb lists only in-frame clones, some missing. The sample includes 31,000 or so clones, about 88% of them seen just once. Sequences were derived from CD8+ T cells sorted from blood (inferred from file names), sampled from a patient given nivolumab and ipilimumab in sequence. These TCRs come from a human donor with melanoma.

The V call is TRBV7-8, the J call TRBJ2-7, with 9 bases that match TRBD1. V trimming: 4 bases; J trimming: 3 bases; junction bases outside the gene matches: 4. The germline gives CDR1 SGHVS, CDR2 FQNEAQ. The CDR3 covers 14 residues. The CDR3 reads CASSSPGQGYEQYF. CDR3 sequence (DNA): TGTGCCAGCAGCTCCCCGGGACAGGGCTACGAGCAGTACTTC.

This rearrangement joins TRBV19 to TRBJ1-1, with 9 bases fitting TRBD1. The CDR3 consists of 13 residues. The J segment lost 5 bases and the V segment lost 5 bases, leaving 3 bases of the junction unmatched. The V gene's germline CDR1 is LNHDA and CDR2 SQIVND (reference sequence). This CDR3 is CASSWDRETEAFF. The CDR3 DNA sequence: TGTGCCAGTAGTTGGGACAGGGAAACTGAAGCTTTCTTT.

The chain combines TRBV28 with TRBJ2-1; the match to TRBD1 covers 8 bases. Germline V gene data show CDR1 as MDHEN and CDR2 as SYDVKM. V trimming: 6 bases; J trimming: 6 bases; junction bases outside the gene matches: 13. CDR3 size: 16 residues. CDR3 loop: CASRPLKGQVFNEQFF. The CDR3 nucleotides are TGTGCCAGCAGGCCCCTCAAGGGACAGGTCTTCAATGAGCAGTTCTTC.

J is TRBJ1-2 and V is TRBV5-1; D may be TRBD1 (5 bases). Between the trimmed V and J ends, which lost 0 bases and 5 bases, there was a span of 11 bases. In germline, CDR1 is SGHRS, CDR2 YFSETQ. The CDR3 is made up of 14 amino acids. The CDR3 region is CASSLGQTLYGYTF. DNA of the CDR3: TGCGCCAGCAGCTTGGGACAGACGCTATATGGCTACACCTTC. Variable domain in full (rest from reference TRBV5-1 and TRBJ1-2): KAGVTQTPRYLIKTRGQQVTLSCSPISGHRSVSWYQQTPGQGLQFLFEYFSETQRNKGNFPGRFSGRQFSNSRSEMNVSTLELGDSALYLCASSLGQTLYGYTFGSGTRLTVV.

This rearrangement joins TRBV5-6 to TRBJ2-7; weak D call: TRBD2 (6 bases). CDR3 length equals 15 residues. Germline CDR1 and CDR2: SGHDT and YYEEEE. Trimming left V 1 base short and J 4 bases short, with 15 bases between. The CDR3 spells CASSLLEGRAYEQYF. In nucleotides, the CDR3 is TGTGCCAGCAGCTTGTTGGAGGGAAGGGCATACGAGCAGTACTTC. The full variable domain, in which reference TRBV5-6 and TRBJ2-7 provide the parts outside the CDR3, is DAGVTQSPTHLIKTRGQQVTLRCSPKSGHDTVSWYQQALGQGPQFIFQYYEEEERQRGNFPDRFSGHQFPNYSSELNVNALLLGDSALYLCASSLLEGRAYEQYFGPGTRLTVT.

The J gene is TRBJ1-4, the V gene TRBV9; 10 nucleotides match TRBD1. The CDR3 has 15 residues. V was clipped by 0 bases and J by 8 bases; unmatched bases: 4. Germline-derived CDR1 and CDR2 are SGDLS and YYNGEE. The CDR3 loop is CASSVAGTGVEKLFF. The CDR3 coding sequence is TGTGCCAGCAGCGTAGCGGGGACAGGGGTCGAAAAACTGTTTTTT.